The 21 T cell receptor beta chains below all came from one sample that was sequenced in a study of vaccination effects on CD4 cells after COVID-19 (dated by TCRdb to about 2022). To identify antigen-specific CD4+ T cell clonotypes by their expansion, the ViraFEST assay first stimulated PBMC with viral peptide pools and then applied TCR sequencing. After around 11 days of culture, CD4+ T cells were isolated with the EasySep CD4+ T cell isolation kit. Convalescent patients had PCR-confirmed SARS-CoV-2 infection between March and December 2020, before Alpha, Beta and Delta variants emerged in the United States. Library generation was performed with the immunoSEQ multiplex PCR assay. TCRdb carries this immuneACCESS record with in-frame sequences only. Its versions omit some clonotypes, under half of them owing to an unresolved V gene in the studies checked, with the rest unexplained. This sample is represented by about 24,000 clones; 70% to 80% of them were singletons. Approximately 17% of the sample lies in the top ten.

Their antigens remain unidentified. Sequences were derived from CD4+ T cells from PBMCs cultured with SARS-CoV-2 spike peptides, sampled before COVID-19 vaccination. In the paper's terms, the cell subset or site label means: SARS-CoV-2 spike overlapping peptide pool stimulation. All receptors come from a human donor who had a prior SARS-CoV-2 infection.

The J gene is TRBJ2-5, the V gene TRBV5-8; D possibly corresponds to TRBD1 (6 bases). With 3 bases removed from V and 5 bases from J, the gap between germline ends came to 8 bases. This CDR3 comprises 12 residues. Germline V gives CDR1 SGHTS, CDR2 YDEGEE. CDR3 nucleotides: TGTGCCAGCAGCTCCCAGGGGGAGACCCAGTACTTC. It yields the protein CASSSQGETQYF. The complete variable domain, with remaining parts taken from reference TRBV5-8 and TRBJ2-5, reads EAGVTQSPTHLIKTRGQQATLRCSPISGHTSVYWYQQALGLGLQFLLWYDEGEERNRGNFPPRFSGRQFPNYSSELNVNALELEDSALYLCASSSQGETQYFGPGTRLLVL.

The V gene is TRBV2, the J gene TRBJ1-1, with D uncertain. The germline V and J ends were trimmed by 6 bases and 0 bases, with 14 bases remaining between them. This CDR3 comprises 15 residues. Germline loops: CDR1 SNHLY, CDR2 FYNNEI. In nucleotides, the CDR3 is TGTGCCAGCAGGCGAGGGAAATACATGAACACTGAAGCTTTCTTT. Its translation is CASRRGKYMNTEAFF.

The chain is built from TRBV12-3 or TRBV12-4 and TRBJ1-5; no clear D gene. V shed 7 bases and J shed 0 bases, with 7 bases lying between them. This CDR3 region has 13 residues. CDR3 bases: TGTGCCAGCACGGACTATAGCAATCAGCCCCAGCATTTT. Amino acids: CASTDYSNQPQHF.

The V call is TRBV5-5, the J call TRBJ2-3, with unresolved D. The CDR3 contains 13 residues. Germline V gene sequence: CDR1 SGHKS, CDR2 YYEKEE (reference sequence). V dropped 1 base and J dropped 4 bases, with 7 bases sitting between them. Here the CDR3 reads CASSLNPPDTQYF. In DNA form, the CDR3 reads TGTGCCAGCAGCTTGAACCCGCCAGATACGCAGTATTTT.

This chain uses TRBV7-9 with TRBJ2-7; 7 bases agree with TRBD2. This CDR3 has 12 residues. CDR1 SEHNR and CDR2 FQNEAQ come from the germline V gene (reference sequence). The V gene end was trimmed by 5 bases and the J gene end by 6 bases; junction bases not matched to a gene: 4. CDR3 DNA sequence: TGTGCCAGCAGCATTAGCGGGCCCGAGCAGTACTTC. Protein product: CASSISGPEQYF.

The chain employs TRBV7-9 and TRBJ2-6, with 11 bases matching TRBD1. The junction had 4 bases not matched to a gene; V was cut back by 4 bases and J by 2 bases. Germline CDR1 SEHNR, CDR2 FQNEAQ (reference sequence). CDR3 length: 17 residues. The CDR3 is CASSSPGQGAGANVLTF. DNA for the CDR3: TGTGCCAGCAGCTCGCCGGGACAGGGGGCTGGGGCCAACGTCCTGACTTTC.

This chain links TRBV10-3 with TRBJ2-3; 10 bases fit TRBD1. The CDR3 has 16 amino acids. From germline, CDR1 is ENHRY and CDR2 SYGVKD. V was clipped by 6 bases and J by 4 bases; unmatched bases: 10. In DNA, the CDR3 is TGTGCCATCAGAAACCCGACAGGGGGCTTGCCAGATACGCAGTATTTT. Translation gives CAIRNPTGGLPDTQYF.

This clone was counted between two and nine times. V and J are TRBV7-8 and TRBJ1-3; TRBD1 aligns across 7 bases. Germline V gives CDR1 SGHVS, CDR2 FQNEAQ. There are 16 residues in the CDR3. After removal of 5 bases from V and 0 bases from J, the junction contained 7 bases not matched to a gene. This CDR3 reads CASSAQGSLSGNTIYF. For the CDR3, the DNA is TGTGCCAGCAGCGCACAGGGGTCCCTCTCTGGAAACACCATATATTTT.

This clone was counted only a few times. The chain couples TRBV19 to TRBJ1-5; D unresolved. V lost 3 bases and J lost 6, with 15 bases in between. CDR3 size: 15 residues. Germline V gene data show CDR1 as LNHDA and CDR2 as SQIVND (reference sequence). Here the CDR3 DNA reads TGTGCCAGTAGTATGGTCCCCATAGAAGGTCAGCCCCAGCATTTT. Protein: CASSMVPIEGQPQHF. The full variable domain, with the rest looked up from reference TRBV19 and TRBJ1-5, is DGGITQSPKYLFRKEGQNVTLSCEQNLNHDAMYWYRQDPGQGLRLIYYSQIVNDFQKGDIAEGYSVSREKKESFPLTVTSAQKNPTAFYLCASSMVPIEGQPQHFGDGTRLSIL.

J is TRBJ2-1 and V is TRBV20-1, with D uncertain. This CDR3 spans 13 amino acids. Germline V lookup: CDR1 DFQATT, CDR2 SNEGSKA (reference sequence). V lost 3 bases to trimming and J lost 6 bases, with 12 bases between them. Here the CDR3 DNA reads TGCAGTGCTAGTCGCGGTCTCGGCAATGAGCAGTTCTTC. This codes for CSASRGLGNEQFF.

The genes are TRBV12-3 or TRBV12-4 and TRBJ2-7; D is unresolved. Trimming cost V 8 bases and J 0 bases, with 11 bases left between them. CDR3 length equals 13 residues. DNA of the CDR3: TGTGCCAGCGGAAGGCGGAGCTCCTACGAGCAGTACTTC. This gives the protein CASGRRSSYEQYF.

The V and J genes are TRBV19 and TRBJ1-2; 9 nucleotides match TRBD1. Germline trimming cut 3 bases from V and 6 bases from J; bases unmatched to any gene: 5. Germline V lookup: CDR1 LNHDA, CDR2 SQIVND (reference sequence). The CDR3 is 14 amino acids. The CDR3 is CASSIPGQGHGYTF. In nucleotides, the CDR3 is TGTGCCAGTAGTATCCCGGGACAGGGCCATGGCTACACCTTC.

CDR3 bases: TGTGCCAGCAGTTATCGGGGCTCCCAGGGAGATACGCAGTATTTT. This encodes CASSYRGSQGDTQYF. V usage is TRBV6-5 and J usage is TRBJ2-3, with D perhaps matching TRBD1 or TRBD2 (5 bases each). The CDR3 is made up of 15 amino acids. With 3 bases removed from V and 5 bases from J, the gap between germline ends came to 15 bases. Germline loops: CDR1 MNHEY, CDR2 SVGAGI.

The V gene is TRBV7-8, the J gene TRBJ2-7, with D possibly matching TRBD2 (5 bases). V gave up 5 bases and J gave up 6 bases, with 20 bases separating them. The CDR3 has 15 amino acids. Germline V gene sequence: CDR1 SGHVS, CDR2 FQNEAQ. Written as DNA, the CDR3 is TGTGCCAGCAGCGCCCCACAAGGTCTGAGGGTCGAGCAGTACTTC. Translation: CASSAPQGLRVEQYF.

This clone has more than one count but fewer than ten. The chain is built from TRBV5-4 and TRBJ1-2; D is unclear. V gave up 3 bases and J gave up 2 bases, with 8 bases separating them. Germline CDR1 and CDR2: SGHNT and YYREEE (reference sequence). The CDR3 spans 13 residues. The CDR3 DNA follows: TGTGCCAGCAGCTCGTGGGCGAACTATGGCTACACCTTC. As protein: CASSSWANYGYTF.

The chain links TRBV18 to TRBJ2-2; TRBD2 matches at 10 bases. The J segment lost 0 bases and the V segment lost 3 bases, leaving 4 bases of the junction unmatched. This CDR3 spans 17 amino acids. Germline CDR1 reads KGHSH; CDR2 reads LQKENI. CDR3 sequence reads: CASSPLAGATNTGELFF. The CDR3 bases are TGTGCCAGCTCACCCCTAGCGGGGGCAACGAACACCGGGGAGCTGTTTTTT.

On this clone itself: The limits of the CDR3 on the DNA are not certain, so only TCRdb's listed CDR3 is given. This sequence joins TRBV21-1 and TRBJ1-2. TRBV21-1 is recorded as a pseudogene. 16 amino acids form the CDR3, both terminal residues included. The chain's CDR3 is CASSKWGGGINYGYTF.

V gene TRBV29-1 combines with J gene TRBJ2-7; D ambiguous. Germline-derived CDR1 and CDR2 are SQVTM and ANQGSEA. This CDR3 spans 13 amino acids. Trimming stripped 8 bases from V and 2 bases from J, with 16 bases between. CDR3 sequence: CSPKWAAAYEQYF. The CDR3 nucleotides read TGCAGCCCAAAGTGGGCGGCCGCCTACGAGCAGTACTTC.

V usage is TRBV19 and J usage is TRBJ2-1; weak D call: TRBD2 (5 bases). Germline values: CDR1 LNHDA, CDR2 SQIVND (reference sequence). Deletions cut 5 bases from V and 5 bases from J, with 13 bases between. The CDR3 sequence is 14 residues long. For the CDR3, the DNA is TGTGCCAGTAGTTCAAGCGGACTCGACAATGAGCAGTTCTTC. Its protein is CASSSSGLDNEQFF. The whole variable domain, remainder taken from reference TRBV19 and TRBJ2-1, is DGGITQSPKYLFRKEGQNVTLSCEQNLNHDAMYWYRQDPGQGLRLIYYSQIVNDFQKGDIAEGYSVSREKKESFPLTVTSAQKNPTAFYLCASSSSGLDNEQFFGPGTRLTVL.

The rearrangement uses TRBV7-9 and TRBJ1-2; weak D call: TRBD1 (5 bases). CDR1 is SEHNR, CDR2 FQNEAQ, per germline (reference sequence). Between the trimmed V and J ends, which lost 0 bases and 4 bases, there was a span of 15 bases. The CDR3 is 16 residues long. The CDR3 region is CASSLALGGSFYGYTF. As DNA, the CDR3 is TGTGCCAGCAGCTTAGCGCTTGGGGGAAGCTTCTATGGCTACACCTTC.

The genes are TRBV11-1 and TRBJ2-1; 12 bases are a match to TRBD1. The CDR3 is made up of 16 amino acids. The trim removed 5 bases at V and 8 bases at J, leaving 10 bases unmatched. Germline V gene lookup returns CDR1 SGHAT and CDR2 FQDESV (reference sequence). This chain's CDR3 is CASSRSLGTGGHEQFF. As DNA, the CDR3 is TGTGCCAGCAGCCGAAGTTTGGGGACAGGGGGCCATGAGCAGTTCTTC.